This note documents a single T cell receptor (beta chain) sequence. The target antigen is unknown. The sample originates from a study of shared clonotypes between healthy human individuals. On the study more broadly: A donor's plate count was three for CD4 naive and three for CD4 memory; CD8 naive had two and CD8 memory one.

Study-level results: Exclusively blood specimens were collected; tissue repertoires likely differ. The study's rarefaction showed incomplete sorted-subset sequencing despite large depth.

Generated by immunoSEQ multiplex PCR, the TCRdb table keeps only in-frame clones and is missing some. Among a few million clones listed, around 95% were seen once. The TCR was taken from a man between 18 and 35 years old in good health. The sequenced material came from naive CD4+ T cells sorted from blood. The subset here: CD45RA+ positively selected.

This CDR3 is CASSEVGGRHNNYGYTF. DNA for the CDR3: TGTGCCAGCAGTGAAGTCGGTGGGAGGCACAATAACTATGGCTACACCTTC. This chain connects TRBV25-1 to TRBJ1-2; D is unclear. Germline-derived CDR1 and CDR2 are MGHDK and SYGVNS. This CDR3 is 17 amino acids long. V gave up 2 bases and J gave up 1 base, with 17 bases separating them.